Listed below are T cell receptor beta chains from one sample, sequenced in a study of CD8 T cells in ankylosing spondylitis. Each CDR3 protein gets one entry after TCRdb re-called the 5' RACE reads with MiXCR. The sample records 150,000 to 200,000 distinct CDR3 sequences, 10% to 15% being singletons. Sequenced input: blood, either unsorted or a sorted T cell fraction (not recorded which). The receptor source for this set is a female donor with ankylosing spondylitis or in good health (not recorded which). Both conserved end residues are part of each CDR3. The D gene is left open where the match is weak. For some rows the clone size is stated as once, few or many, or as a class when expanded; others skip it.

D	V	J	size	DNA	CDR3
NA	TRBV4-3	TRBJ2-2	few	TGCGCCAGCAGCCAAGATAGCCGATACACCGGGGAGCTGTTTTTT	CASSQDSRYTGELFF
TRBD1	TRBV7-2	TRBJ2-1	many	TGTGCCAGCAGCCTAAGACAGGGGTTTTTCTATGAGCAGTTCTTC	CASSLRQGFFYEQFF
TRBD1	TRBV29-1	TRBJ1-2	many	TGCAGCGTCCTAACGGGGACAGGCGCCAACTATGGCTACACCTTC	CSVLTGTGANYGYTF
NA	TRBV28	TRBJ1-5	many	TGTGCCAACCGTAGGGCGGGGGGCAATCAGCCCCAGCATTTT	CANRRAGGNQPQHF
TRBD2	TRBV20-1	TRBJ2-7	many	TGCAGTGCTAGAGATGGAGAGGGGAGGGGAAAAAACGAGCAGTACTTC	CSARDGEGRGKNEQYF
TRBD1	TRBV12-3/TRBV12-4	TRBJ1-6	many	TGTGCCAGCAGTCCCGGGACAGGGCGATCACCCCTCCACTTT	CASSPGTGRSPLHF
TRBD1	TRBV18	TRBJ1-5	NA	TGTGCCAGCTCACCGAGCGACAGGGATATTCAGCCCCAGCATTTT	CASSPSDRDIQPQHF
TRBD1	TRBV7-2	TRBJ2-7	NA	TGTGCCAGCAACCGAAGGGACAGGTCCTACGAGCAGTACTTC	CASNRRDRSYEQYF
TRBD1	TRBV27	TRBJ2-3	NA	TGTGCCAGCAGAAGAGGACAGGGGGTCACAGATACGCAGTATTTT	CASRRGQGVTDTQYF
TRBD1	TRBV7-2	TRBJ2-5	few	TGTGCCAGCAGCTTAGTAACAGGGGTCGAGACCCAGTACTTC	CASSLVTGVETQYF
NA	TRBV11-2	TRBJ2-1	NA	TGTGCCAGCAGCTTCCAGCGGGCCTACAATGAGCAGTTCTTC	CASSFQRAYNEQFF
NA	TRBV5-1	TRBJ1-4	many	TGCGCCAGCAGCCACGGGACCGATGCAACTAATGAAAAACTGTTTTTT	CASSHGTDATNEKLFF
NA	TRBV20-1	TRBJ1-5	many	TGCAGTGCTAGAGAGAGGATCCAGCCCCAGCATTTT	CSARERIQPQHF
TRBD2	TRBV20-1	TRBJ2-3	many	TGCAGTGCTAGAGAAAGCGGGAGGGATACGCAGTATTTT	CSARESGRDTQYF
NA	TRBV15	TRBJ2-2	NA	TGTGCCACCGGGCGCAACACCGGGGAGCTGTTTTTT	CATGRNTGELFF
NA	TRBV7-9	TRBJ1-5	many	TGTGCCAGCAGCTATGGGATGAGCAATCAGCCCCAGCATTTT	CASSYGMSNQPQHF
NA	TRBV28	TRBJ1-1	many	TGTGCCAGCAGTTTCATCGGGGGCGCAAACACTGAAGCTTTCTTT	CASSFIGGANTEAFF
NA	TRBV19	TRBJ2-5	few	TGTGCCAGTAACCTATTAAAAGAGACCCAGTACTTC	CASNLLKETQYF
NA	TRBV29-1	TRBJ1-1	NA	TGCAGCGGACACCCGAACACTGAAGCTTTCTTT	CSGHPNTEAFF
NA	TRBV3-1	TRBJ1-1	many	TGTGCCAGCAGCCAAGATGCCAGGGCGCGAACTGAAGCTTTCTTT	CASSQDARARTEAFF
NA	TRBV2	TRBJ1-4	many	TGTGCCAGCATTCCGGGACTCAGTCCGAAGAATGAAAAACTGTTTTTT	CASIPGLSPKNEKLFF
TRBD2	TRBV20-1	TRBJ2-3	NA	TGCAGTGCTAGTTTAGCGGGCTCCACAGATACGCAGTATTTT	CSASLAGSTDTQYF
TRBD1	TRBV6-1	TRBJ2-7	NA	TGTGCCAGCAGTGAAGCAGGGGGCGAGTACGAGCAGTACTTC	CASSEAGGEYEQYF
NA	TRBV12-3/TRBV12-4	TRBJ2-1	NA	TGTGCCAGCAGTTGGGGGGACGTAAACAATGAGCAGTTCTTC	CASSWGDVNNEQFF
NA	TRBV20-1	TRBJ2-1	many	TGCAGTGCTAGGGCCTTTGTGGGAGCCTACAATGAGCAGTTCTTC	CSARAFVGAYNEQFF
TRBD2	TRBV4-2	TRBJ2-7	NA	TGTGCCAGCAGCCAAGAACGGCGGGAGGGAGTCAAGCAGTACTTC	CASSQERREGVKQYF
NA	TRBV29-1	TRBJ2-1	many	TGCAGCACTGCGGGGACCATCTACAATGAGCAGTTCTTC	CSTAGTIYNEQFF
NA	TRBV18	TRBJ1-1	few	TGTGCCAGCTCGCCGGACAGATCTTTGTGGGCTGAAGCTTTCTTT	CASSPDRSLWAEAFF